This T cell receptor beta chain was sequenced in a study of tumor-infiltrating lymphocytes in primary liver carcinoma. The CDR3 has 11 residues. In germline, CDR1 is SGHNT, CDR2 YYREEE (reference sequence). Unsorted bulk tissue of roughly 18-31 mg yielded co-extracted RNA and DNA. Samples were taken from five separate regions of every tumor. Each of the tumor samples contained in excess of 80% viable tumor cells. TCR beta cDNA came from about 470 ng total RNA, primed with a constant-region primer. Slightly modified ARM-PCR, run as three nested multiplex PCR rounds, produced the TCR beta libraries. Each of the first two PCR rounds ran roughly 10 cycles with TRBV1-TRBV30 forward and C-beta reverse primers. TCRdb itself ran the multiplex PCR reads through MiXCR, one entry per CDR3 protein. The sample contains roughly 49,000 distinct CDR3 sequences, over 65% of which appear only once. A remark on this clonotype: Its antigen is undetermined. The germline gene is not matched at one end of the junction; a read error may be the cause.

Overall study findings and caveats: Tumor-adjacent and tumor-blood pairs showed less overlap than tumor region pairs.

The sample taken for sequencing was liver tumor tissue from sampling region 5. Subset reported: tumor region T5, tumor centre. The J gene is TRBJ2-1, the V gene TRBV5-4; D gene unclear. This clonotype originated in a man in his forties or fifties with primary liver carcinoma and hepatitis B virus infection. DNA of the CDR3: TGTGCCAACAGCTCCTACAATGGACAGTTCTTC. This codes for CANSSYNGQFF.